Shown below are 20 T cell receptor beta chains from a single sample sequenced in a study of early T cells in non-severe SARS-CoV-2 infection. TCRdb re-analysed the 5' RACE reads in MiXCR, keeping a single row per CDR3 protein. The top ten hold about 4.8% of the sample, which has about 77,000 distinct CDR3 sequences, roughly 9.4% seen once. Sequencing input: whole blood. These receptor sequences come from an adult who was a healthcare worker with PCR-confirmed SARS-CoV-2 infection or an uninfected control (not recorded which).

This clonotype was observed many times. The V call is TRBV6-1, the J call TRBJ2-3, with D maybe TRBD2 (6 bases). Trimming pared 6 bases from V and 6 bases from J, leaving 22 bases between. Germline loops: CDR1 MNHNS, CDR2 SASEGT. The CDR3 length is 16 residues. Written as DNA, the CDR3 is TGTGCCAGCAGCGCCAAACACGGGCGGGGCAGGGATACGCAGTATTTT. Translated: CASSAKHGRGRDTQYF.

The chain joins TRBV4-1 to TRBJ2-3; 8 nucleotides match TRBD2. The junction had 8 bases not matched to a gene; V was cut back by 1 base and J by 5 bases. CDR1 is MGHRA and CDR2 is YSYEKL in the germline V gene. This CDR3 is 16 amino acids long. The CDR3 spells CASSQVPGLVIDTQYF. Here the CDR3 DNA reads TGCGCCAGCAGCCAAGTTCCGGGACTAGTGATAGATACGCAGTATTTT.

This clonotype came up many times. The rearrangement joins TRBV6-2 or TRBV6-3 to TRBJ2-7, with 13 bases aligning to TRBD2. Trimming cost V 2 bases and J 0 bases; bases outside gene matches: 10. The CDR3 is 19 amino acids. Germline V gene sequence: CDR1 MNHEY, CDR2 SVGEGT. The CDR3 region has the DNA TGTGCCAGCAGTTACCCGATGGGACTAGCGGGAACTAACTCCTACGAGCAGTACTTC. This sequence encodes CASSYPMGLAGTNSYEQYF.

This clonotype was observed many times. CDR3 sequence: CASSLGLNTGELFF. CDR3 bases: TGTGCCAGCAGCTTAGGCCTAAACACCGGGGAGCTGTTTTTT. This chain connects TRBV13 to TRBJ2-2; no clear D gene. With 0 bases removed from V and 2 bases from J, the gap between germline ends came to 4 bases. The germline V gene has CDR1 PRHDT and CDR2 FYEKMQ (reference sequence). The CDR3 consists of 14 residues.

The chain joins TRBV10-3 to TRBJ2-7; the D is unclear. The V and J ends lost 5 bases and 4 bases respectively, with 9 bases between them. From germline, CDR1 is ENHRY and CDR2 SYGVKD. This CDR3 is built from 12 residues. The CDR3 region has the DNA TGTGCCATCAGTCCCGACGCGTACGAGCAGTACTTC. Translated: CAISPDAYEQYF.

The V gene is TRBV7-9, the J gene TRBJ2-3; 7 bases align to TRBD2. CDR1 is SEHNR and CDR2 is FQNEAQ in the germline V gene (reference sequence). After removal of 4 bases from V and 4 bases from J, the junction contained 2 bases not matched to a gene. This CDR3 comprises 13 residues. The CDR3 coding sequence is TGTGCCAGCAGCTCCAGCGGGGCAGATACGCAGTATTTT. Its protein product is CASSSSGADTQYF.

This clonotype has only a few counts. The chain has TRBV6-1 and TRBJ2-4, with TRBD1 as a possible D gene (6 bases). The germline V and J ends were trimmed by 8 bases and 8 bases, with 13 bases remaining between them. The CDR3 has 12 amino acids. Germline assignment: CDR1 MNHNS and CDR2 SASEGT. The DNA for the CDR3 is TGTGCCAGCGGACAACCAGGGGACATTCAGTACTTC. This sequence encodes CASGQPGDIQYF.

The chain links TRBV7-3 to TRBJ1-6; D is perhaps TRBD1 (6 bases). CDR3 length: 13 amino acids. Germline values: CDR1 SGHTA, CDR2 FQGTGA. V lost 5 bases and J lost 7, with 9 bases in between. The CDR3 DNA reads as TGTGCCAGCAGCGAAGGACAGAATTCACCCCTCCACTTT. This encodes CASSEGQNSPLHF.

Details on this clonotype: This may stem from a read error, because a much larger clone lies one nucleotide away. The CDR3 bases are TGTGTCAGCAGCTTAGATTTCGTAGATGAGCAGTTCTTC. It yields the protein CVSSLDFVDEQFF. This chain joins TRBV11-2 and TRBJ2-1; D is undetermined. In germline, CDR1 is SGHAT, CDR2 FQNNGV. CDR3 length: 13 residues. The entire variable domain, with the rest obtained from reference TRBV11-2 and TRBJ2-1, is as follows: EAGVAQSPRYKIIEKRQSVAFWCNPISGHATLYWYQQILGQGPKLLIQFQNNGVVDDSQLPKDRFSAERLKGVDSTLKIQPAKLEDSAVYLCVSSLDFVDEQFFGPGTRLTVL.

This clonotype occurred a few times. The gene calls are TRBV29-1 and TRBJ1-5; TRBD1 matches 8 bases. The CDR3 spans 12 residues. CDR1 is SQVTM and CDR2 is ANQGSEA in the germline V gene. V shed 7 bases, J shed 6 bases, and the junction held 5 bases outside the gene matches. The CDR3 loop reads CSAGGRGQPQHF. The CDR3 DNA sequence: TGCAGCGCAGGGGGCAGGGGTCAGCCCCAGCATTTT.

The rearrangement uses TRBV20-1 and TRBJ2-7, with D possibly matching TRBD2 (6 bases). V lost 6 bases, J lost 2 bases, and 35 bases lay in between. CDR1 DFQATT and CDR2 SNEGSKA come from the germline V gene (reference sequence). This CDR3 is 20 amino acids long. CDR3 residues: CSAKNSRRAILSLLAYEQYF. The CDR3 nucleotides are TGCAGTGCAAAGAACTCTCGGAGGGCTATTCTAAGCCTACTGGCCTACGAGCAGTACTTC.

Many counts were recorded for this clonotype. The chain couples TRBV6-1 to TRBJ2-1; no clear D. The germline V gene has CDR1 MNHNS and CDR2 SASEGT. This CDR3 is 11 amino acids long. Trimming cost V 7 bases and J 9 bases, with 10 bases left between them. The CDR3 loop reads CASTLQGEQFF. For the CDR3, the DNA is TGTGCCAGCACTTTACAAGGTGAGCAGTTCTTC.

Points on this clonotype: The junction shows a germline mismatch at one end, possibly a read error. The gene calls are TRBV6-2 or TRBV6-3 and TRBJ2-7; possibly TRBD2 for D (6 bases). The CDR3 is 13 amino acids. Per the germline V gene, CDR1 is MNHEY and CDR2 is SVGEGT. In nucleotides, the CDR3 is TGTGCCAGCAGCCGGGGTCGGGATAGCGGCAACCTTTTC. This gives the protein CASSRGRDSGNLF.

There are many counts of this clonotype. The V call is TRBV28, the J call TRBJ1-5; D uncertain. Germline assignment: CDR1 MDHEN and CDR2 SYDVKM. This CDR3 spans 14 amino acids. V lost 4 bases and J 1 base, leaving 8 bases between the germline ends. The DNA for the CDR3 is TGTGCCAGCAGTTCCCCCATAAGCAATCAGCCCCAGCATTTT. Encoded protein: CASSSPISNQPQHF. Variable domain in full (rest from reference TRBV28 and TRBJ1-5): DVKVTQSSRYLVKRTGEKVFLECVQDMDHENMFWYRQDPGLGLRLIYFSYDVKMKEKGDIPEGYSVSREKKERFSLILESASTNQTSMYLCASSSPISNQPQHFGDGTRLSIL.

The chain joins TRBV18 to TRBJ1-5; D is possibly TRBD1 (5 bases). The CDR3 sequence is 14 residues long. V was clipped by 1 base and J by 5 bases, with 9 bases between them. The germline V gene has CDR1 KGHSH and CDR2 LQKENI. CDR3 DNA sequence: TGTGCCAGCTCACCACTTCAGGGCTATCAGCCCCAGCATTTT. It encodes CASSPLQGYQPQHF.

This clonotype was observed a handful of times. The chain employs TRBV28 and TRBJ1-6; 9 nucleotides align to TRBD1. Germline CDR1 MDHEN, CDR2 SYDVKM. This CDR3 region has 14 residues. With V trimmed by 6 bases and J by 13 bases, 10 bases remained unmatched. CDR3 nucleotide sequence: TGTGCCAGCAGCCCCGGGACAGGGCCCTCGCCCCTCCACTTT. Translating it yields CASSPGTGPSPLHF.

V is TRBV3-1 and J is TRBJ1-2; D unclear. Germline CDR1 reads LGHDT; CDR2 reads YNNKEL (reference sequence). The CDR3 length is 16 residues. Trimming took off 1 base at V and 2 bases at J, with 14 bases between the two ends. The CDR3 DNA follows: TGTGCCAGCAGCCAAGTCTTGTCCTCGGGGAACTATGGCTACACCTTC. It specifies CASSQVLSSGNYGYTF.

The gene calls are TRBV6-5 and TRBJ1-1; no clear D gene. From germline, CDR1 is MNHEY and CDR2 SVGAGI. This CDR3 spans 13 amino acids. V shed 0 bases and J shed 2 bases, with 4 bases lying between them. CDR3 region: CASSYSSNTEAFF. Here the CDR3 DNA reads TGTGCCAGCAGTTACTCGTCTAACACTGAAGCTTTCTTT.

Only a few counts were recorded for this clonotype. The CDR3 DNA reads as TGTGCCAGCAATACGGGAGGGCCCTACGAGCAGTACTTC. The encoded protein is CASNTGGPYEQYF. The V gene is TRBV2, the J gene TRBJ2-7, with 8 bases that match TRBD2. V trimming: 7 bases; J trimming: 2 bases; junction bases outside the gene matches: 4. CDR1 is SNHLY and CDR2 is FYNNEI in the germline V gene. The CDR3 length is 13 residues.

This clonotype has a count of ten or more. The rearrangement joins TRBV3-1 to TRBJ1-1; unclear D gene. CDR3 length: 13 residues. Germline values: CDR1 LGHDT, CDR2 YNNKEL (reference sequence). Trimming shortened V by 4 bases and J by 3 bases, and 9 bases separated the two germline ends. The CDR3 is CASSPRLDTEAFF. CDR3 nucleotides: TGTGCCAGCAGCCCTCGCCTCGACACTGAAGCTTTCTTT.